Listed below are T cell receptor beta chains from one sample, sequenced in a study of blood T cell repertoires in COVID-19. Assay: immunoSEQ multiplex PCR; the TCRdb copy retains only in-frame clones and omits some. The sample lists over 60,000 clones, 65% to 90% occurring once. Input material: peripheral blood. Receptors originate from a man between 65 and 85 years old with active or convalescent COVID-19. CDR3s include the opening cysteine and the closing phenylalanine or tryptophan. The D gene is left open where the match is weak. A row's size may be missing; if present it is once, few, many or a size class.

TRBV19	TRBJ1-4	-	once	TGTGCCAGTAGTACCAGAAGAGACAGCACAACTAATGAAAAACTGTTTTTT	CASSTRRDSTTNEKLFF
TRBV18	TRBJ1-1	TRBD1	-	TGTGCCAGCTCACCGGACAGGTTCACTGAAGCTTTCTTT	CASSPDRFTEAFF
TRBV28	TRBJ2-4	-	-	TGTGCCAGCAGTACAGGATTGAACATTCAGTACTTC	CASSTGLNIQYF
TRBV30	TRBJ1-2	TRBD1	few	TGTGCCTGGAGTCATTGGACAGGGAACTATGGCTACACCTTC	CAWSHWTGNYGYTF
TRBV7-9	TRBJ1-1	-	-	TGTGCCAGCAGCGACACTCCTCAATTGAACACTGAAGCTTTCTTT	CASSDTPQLNTEAFF
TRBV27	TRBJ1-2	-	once	TGTGCCAGCAGCCGCGATCGGGGTGCGGCCTATGGCTACACCTTC	CASSRDRGAAYGYTF
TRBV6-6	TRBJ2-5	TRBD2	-	TGTGCCAGCAGTTACGCCGTGACTAGCGGACAAGAGACCCAGTACTTC	CASSYAVTSGQETQYF
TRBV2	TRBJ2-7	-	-	TGTGCCAGCAGTGGGGGGGGCAGCCCTTTCGAGCAGTACTTC	CASSGGGSPFEQYF
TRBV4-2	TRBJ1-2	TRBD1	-	TGTGCCAGCAGCCCGATACAGGGGGGGATGGGACAGGGAATTTCTGGCTACACCTTC	CASSPIQGGMGQGISGYTF
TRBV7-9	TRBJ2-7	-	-	TGTGCCAGCAGCTTAGTTAGCACCCCCTACGAGCAGTACTTC	CASSLVSTPYEQYF
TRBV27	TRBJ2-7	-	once	TGTGCCAGCAGAACACCGGGTCTCTCCTACGAGCAGTACTTC	CASRTPGLSYEQYF
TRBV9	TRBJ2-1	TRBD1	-	TGTGCCAGCAGCGTCGGGACAGGGGGCTCGAATGAGCAGTTCTTC	CASSVGTGGSNEQFF
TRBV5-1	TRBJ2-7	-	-	TGCGCCAGCAGCCCCGACAGTCCATCCTACGAGCAGTACTTC	CASSPDSPSYEQYF
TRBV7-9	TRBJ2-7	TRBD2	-	TGTGCCAGCAGCTACGGCGGGGGAGGCTACGAGCAGTACTTC	CASSYGGGGYEQYF
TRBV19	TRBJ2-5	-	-	TGTGCCAGTAGCCCACGACAGGTCCAAGAGACCCAGTACTTC	CASSPRQVQETQYF
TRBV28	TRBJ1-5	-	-	TGTGCCAGCAGTTACGGGATTAGCAATCAGCCCCAGCATTTT	CASSYGISNQPQHF
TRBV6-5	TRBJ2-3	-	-	TGTGCCAGCAGTTCCACCCGGGCACTAGGCCGAGATACGCAGTATTTT	CASSSTRALGRDTQYF
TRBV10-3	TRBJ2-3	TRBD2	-	TGTGCCATCAGTGAGTCGAGGACTAGCGGCACAGATACGCAGTATTTT	CAISESRTSGTDTQYF
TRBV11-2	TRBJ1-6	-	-	TGTGCCAGCAGCTTAACCGTCGAAGGGAGAAATAATTCACCCCTCCACTTT	CASSLTVEGRNNSPLHF
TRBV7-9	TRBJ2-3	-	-	TGTGCCAGCAGTCAAGGGAGGGATACGCAGTATTTT	CASSQGRDTQYF
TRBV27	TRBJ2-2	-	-	TGTGCCAGCAACCGGGGGGCCACTATACGCACCGGGGAGCTGTTTTTT	CASNRGATIRTGELFF
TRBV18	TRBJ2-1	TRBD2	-	TGTGCCAGCTCCCAGTGGACTAGCGGGGGAGACAATGAGCAGTTCTTC	CASSQWTSGGDNEQFF
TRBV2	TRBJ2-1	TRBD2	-	TGTGCCAGCATGAGACTAGCGGAGTACAATGAGCAGTTCTTC	CASMRLAEYNEQFF
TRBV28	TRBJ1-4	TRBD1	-	TGTGCCAGCAGCCCTACAGGGGGCTTGGGTGAAAAACTGTTTTTT	CASSPTGGLGEKLFF
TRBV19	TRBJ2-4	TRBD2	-	TGTGCCAGTAGTCCCCCCTTCCTAGCGGGAGGCGGAGGGAACATTCAGTACTTC	CASSPPFLAGGGGNIQYF
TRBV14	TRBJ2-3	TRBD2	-	TGTGCCAGCAGCCAAGAAAGTCAGCGGGGGTCGAGAGATACGCAGTATTTT	CASSQESQRGSRDTQYF
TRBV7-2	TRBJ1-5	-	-	TGTGCCAGCAGCTTAACAGGGAATCAGCCCCAGCATTTT	CASSLTGNQPQHF
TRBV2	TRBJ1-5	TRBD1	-	TGTGCCAGCAGTCCTGGACAGGGGCGGGATCAGCCCCAGCATTTT	CASSPGQGRDQPQHF
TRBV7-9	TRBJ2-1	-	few	TGTGCCAGCAGCTCAGGACTATCTCTGGGTGAGCAGTTCTTC	CASSSGLSLGEQFF
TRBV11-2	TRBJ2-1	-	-	TGTGCCAGCAGCTTAGATCGCGTTAGCGCGAGCTCCTACAATGAGCAGTTCTTC	CASSLDRVSASSYNEQFF
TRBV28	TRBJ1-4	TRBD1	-	TGTGCCAGCAGTCACTGGGACAGAACACCAACTAATGAAAAACTGTTTTTT	CASSHWDRTPTNEKLFF
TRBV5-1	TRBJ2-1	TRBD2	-	TGCGCCAGCAGCTTGGCCGGGACTAGCCGCAATGAGCAGTTCTTC	CASSLAGTSRNEQFF
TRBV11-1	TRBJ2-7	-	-	TGTGCCAGCAGCCAAGAGTCCTACGAGCAGTACTTC	CASSQESYEQYF
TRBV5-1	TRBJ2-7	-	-	TGCGCCAGCAGCAACCCTCAGGGGTCCGGGTACGAGCAGTACTTC	CASSNPQGSGYEQYF
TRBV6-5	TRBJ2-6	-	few	TGTGCCAGCCGAGTGACTCTCTCTGGGGCCAACGTCCTGACTTTC	CASRVTLSGANVLTF
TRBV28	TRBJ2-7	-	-	TGTGCCAGCAGTTTCATTTTTCAGGGGTTCTACGAGCAGTACTTC	CASSFIFQGFYEQYF
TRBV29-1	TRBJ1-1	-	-	TGCAGCGTTGAGCGGGGATCGAACACTGAAGCTTTCTTT	CSVERGSNTEAFF
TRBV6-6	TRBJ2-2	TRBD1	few	TGTGCCAGCAGTCAGCCGGGACAGGGAACCGGGGAGCTGTTTTTT	CASSQPGQGTGELFF
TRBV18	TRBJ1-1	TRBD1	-	TGTGCCAGCTCACCACCGGGACAGAGTAGGGCTTTCTTT	CASSPPGQSRAFF
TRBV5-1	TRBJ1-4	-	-	TGCGCCAGCAGCTTAGGGGGAGCGTATAATGAAAAACTGTTTTTT	CASSLGGAYNEKLFF
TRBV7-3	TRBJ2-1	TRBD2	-	TGTGCCAGCAGCATGGGACTAGCGGGAGACGATGAGCAGTTCTTC	CASSMGLAGDDEQFF
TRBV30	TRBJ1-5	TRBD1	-	TGTGCCTGGAGTGTTGGACCCGGGACAGGGCTTTTACAGCCCCAGCATTTT	CAWSVGPGTGLLQPQHF
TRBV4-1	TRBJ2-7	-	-	TGCGCCAGCAGCCATGGCCGGGGGAGCAGCGAGCAGTACTTC	CASSHGRGSSEQYF
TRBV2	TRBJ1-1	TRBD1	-	TGTGCCAGCATGGGACAGGGGTACTTGATGAACACTGAAGCTTTCTTT	CASMGQGYLMNTEAFF
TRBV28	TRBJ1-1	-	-	TGTGCCAGCACTCTGAACACTGAAGCTTTCTTT	CASTLNTEAFF
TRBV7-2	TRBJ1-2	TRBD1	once	TGTGCCAGCAGCCGGGACAGGGGCTTACCAGGCGGCTACACCTTC	CASSRDRGLPGGYTF
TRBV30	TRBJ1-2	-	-	TGTGCCTGGAACGGACAGTCTAACTATGGCTACACCTTC	CAWNGQSNYGYTF
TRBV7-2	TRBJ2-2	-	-	TGTGCCAGCAGTCGTACGAGGGACACCGGGGAGCTGTTTTTT	CASSRTRDTGELFF
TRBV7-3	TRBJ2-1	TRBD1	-	TGTGCCAGCAGCTCAGGGGGCACTTCCTACAATGAGCAGTTCTTC	CASSSGGTSYNEQFF
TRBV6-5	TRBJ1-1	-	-	TGTGCCAGCAGTTACTCTTCTGGGGAGACTGAAGCTTTCTTT	CASSYSSGETEAFF
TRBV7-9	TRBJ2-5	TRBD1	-	TGTGCCAGCAGCCTGGGACAGGGTTGGGAGACCCAGTACTTC	CASSLGQGWETQYF
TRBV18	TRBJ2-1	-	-	TGTGCCAGCTCCCGCGGACAGTACAATGAGCAGTTCTTC	CASSRGQYNEQFF
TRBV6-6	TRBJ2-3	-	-	TGTGCCAGCAGTCTAACAGGCACAGATACGCAGTATTTT	CASSLTGTDTQYF